This TCR delta chain was captured in a study of gamma-delta T cells after stem cell transplantation. TCRdb called clones from the RT-PCR reads again using CATT. The sample has roughly 1,400 delta-chain clones; 1.6% are singletons. Germline V lookup: CDR1 TSWWSYY, CDR2 QGS. The junction had 32 bases not matched to a gene; V was cut back by 3 bases and J by 0 bases. The CDR3 is made up of 25 amino acids. This clone is classed as medium-sized. This TCR was sampled from a human donor. It is not recorded whose cells these are; they may come from a transplant donor. The rearrangement links TRDV1 to TRDJ1, with TRDD3 identical over 9 bases. The source material was gamma-delta T cells. The CDR3 loop is CALGDPPGEDLGNWGTGLYTDKLIF. Here the CDR3 DNA reads TGTGCTCTTGGGGACCCCCCTGGGGAGGACCTGGGAAACTGGGGGACCGGGCTGTACACCGATAAACTCATCTTT.